Listed below are T cell receptor beta chains from one sample, sequenced in a study of blood T cell repertoires in COVID-19. Libraries were prepared by immunoSEQ multiplex PCR; TCRdb keeps only in-frame clonotypes and omits some of them. The sample gives fewer than 80,000 clones, around 76% of which show up once; roughly 5% is in the top ten. The sample taken for sequencing was peripheral blood. The origin of the receptors is a human donor in a cohort sampled during active COVID-19. Both conserved end residues are part of each CDR3. The D gene is left open where the match is weak. Clone sizes are given selectively: once, few, many, or a class where the clone is expanded.

abundance	len	v_gene	d_gene	j_gene	CDR3nt	CDR3aa
few	22	TRBV2	TRBD2	TRBJ2-2	TGTGCCAGCAGAGCGCCACCGAAATTCGGAACTAGCGGGGATTATAGGACCGGGGAGCTGTTTTTT	CASRAPPKFGTSGDYRTGELFF
once	16	TRBV7-2	.	TRBJ1-4	TGTGCCAGCAGCTTCAAGGGGGGGCCCACTAATGAAAAACTGTTTTTT	CASSFKGGPTNEKLFF
.	17	TRBV13	.	TRBJ2-3	TGTGCCAGCAGCCCGTTACGCGGGACAGACGTCGGAGATACGCAGTATTTT	CASSPLRGTDVGDTQYF
.	16	TRBV7-8	.	TRBJ2-1	TGTGCCAGCAGCTTAAGGTTTGGAGGGCCCAGCGATGAGCAGTTCTTC	CASSLRFGGPSDEQFF
.	16	TRBV6-5	.	TRBJ1-2	TGTGCCAGCAGTTACTCGAACGCAGGGAAAACCGGCGGCTACACCTTC	CASSYSNAGKTGGYTF
.	13	TRBV18	.	TRBJ2-7	TGTGCCAGCTCACCACGCCAGAACTACGAGCAGTACTTC	CASSPRQNYEQYF
.	13	TRBV3-1/TRBV3-2	.	TRBJ1-2	TGTGCCAGCAGCCTCACCGAGGCCAATGGCTACACCTTC	CASSLTEANGYTF
few	15	TRBV5-1	.	TRBJ1-3	TGCGCCAGCAGCGCTACAGGCGATTCTGGAAACACCATATATTTT	CASSATGDSGNTIYF
few	17	TRBV19	.	TRBJ1-5	TGTGCCAGTAGTATAAAATTCGGGGATTATAGCAATCAGCCCCAGCATTTT	CASSIKFGDYSNQPQHF
.	13	TRBV6-5	TRBD1	TRBJ1-2	TGTGCCAGCAGGTCGACAGGGCCCTATGGCTACACCTTC	CASRSTGPYGYTF
.	16	TRBV5-5	TRBD1	TRBJ1-6	TGTGCCAGCAGCCGGGACAGGGGGCTGAATAATTCACCCCTCCACTTT	CASSRDRGLNNSPLHF
once	13	TRBV20-1	TRBD1	TRBJ1-6	TGCAGTGCTAGTGATCAGGGGGGTTCACCCCTCCACTTT	CSASDQGGSPLHF
.	11	TRBV15	.	TRBJ1-4	TGTGCCACCAGCAGAGATGGAGAACTGTTTTTT	CATSRDGELFF
.	16	TRBV5-6	TRBD1	TRBJ1-3	TGTGCCAGCAGCGTGCGGTGGACAGGGGGCAGAAACACCATATATTTT	CASSVRWTGGRNTIYF
.	14	TRBV5-1	.	TRBJ1-2	TGCGCCAGCAGCAGAGAGGAGGACTCCTATGGCTACACCTTC	CASSREEDSYGYTF
.	15	TRBV11-1	.	TRBJ1-1	TGTGCCAGCAGCTCCTTCCTCAGGGGGAACACTGAAGCTTTCTTT	CASSSFLRGNTEAFF
.	14	TRBV5-4	.	TRBJ2-7	TGTGCCAGCAGCTTAGGTGGCAGGGTCTACGAGCAGTACTTC	CASSLGGRVYEQYF
.	15	TRBV7-9	TRBD1	TRBJ2-7	TGTGCCAGCAGTACACCGGGACAGGGCTCCTACGAGCAGTACTTC	CASSTPGQGSYEQYF
few	15	TRBV27	.	TRBJ2-2	TGTGCCAGCAGTTTGCGAGTTGGGAACACCGGGGAGCTGTTTTTT	CASSLRVGNTGELFF
.	16	TRBV5-1	.	TRBJ2-3	TGCGCCAGCAGCCCCAGTTGGGGGGGGCTACCAGATACGCAGTATTTT	CASSPSWGGLPDTQYF
once	13	TRBV27	TRBD1	TRBJ1-6	TGTGCCAGCAAAGGACAGGGGAATTCACCCCTCCACTTT	CASKGQGNSPLHF
.	15	TRBV19	.	TRBJ1-5	TGTGCCAGTAGTAGTGGACACCTCTCCCTTTGGCCCCAGCATTTT	CASSSGHLSLWPQHF
few	19	TRBV7-3	TRBD2	TRBJ2-5	TGTGCCAGCAGCTCAAATCCACGACTAGCGGGAGAAGAACAAGAGACCCAGTACTTC	CASSSNPRLAGEEQETQYF
.	15	TRBV24-1	TRBD2	TRBJ2-3	TGTGCCACCAGGGGGACTAGCTTTAGCACAGATACGCAGTATTTT	CATRGTSFSTDTQYF
once	16	TRBV7-6	.	TRBJ1-6	TGTGCCAGCAGCCGACCCCGCAGGGAGGAGGGTTCACCCCTCCACTTT	CASSRPRREEGSPLHF
few	15	TRBV11-2	.	TRBJ2-1	TGTGCCAGCAGCTTAGAGGGGGGGGCCCTCAATGAGCAGTTCTTC	CASSLEGGALNEQFF
.	18	TRBV4-2	.	TRBJ1-3	TGTGCCAGCAGCCAAGGCGCTAGTAGGGGAAACTCTGGAAACACCATATATTTT	CASSQGASRGNSGNTIYF
once	16	TRBV27	TRBD1	TRBJ2-1	TGTGCCAGCAGTTTATATCAGGGGGCCCCATACAATGAGCAGTTCTTC	CASSLYQGAPYNEQFF
.	14	TRBV28	.	TRBJ2-1	TGTGCCAGCAGTCCGGTTGGCTCCTACAATGAGCAGTTCTTC	CASSPVGSYNEQFF
few	16	TRBV28	.	TRBJ1-2	TGTGCCAGCAGGGCTAAGGGGCCGAGGTCGGTCTATGGCTACACCTTC	CASRAKGPRSVYGYTF
.	16	TRBV5-4	.	TRBJ1-4	TGTGCCAGCAGCCGTGGCGCCGGGGACATTTCAGAAAAACTGTTTTTT	CASSRGAGDISEKLFF
.	14	TRBV30	TRBD1	TRBJ2-3	TGTGCCTGGACAGGGGGCCTTTACACAGATACGCAGTATTTT	CAWTGGLYTDTQYF
.	15	TRBV6-1	.	TRBJ2-7	TGTGCCAGCAGTGAAACAGCTATCAGCTCCTACGAGCAGTACTTC	CASSETAISSYEQYF
.	17	TRBV13	TRBD2	TRBJ2-5	TGTGCCAGCAGCTTGTTTTTTGGCGGGGGGGCGAAAGAGACCCAGTACTTC	CASSLFFGGGAKETQYF
few	12	TRBV3-1/TRBV3-2	.	TRBJ1-1	TGTGCCAGCAGCCAAGCGGGTGTGAGGGCTTTCTTT	CASSQAGVRAFF
.	14	TRBV6-6	TRBD1	TRBJ1-1	TGTGCCAGCGTTGACAGGGGAAGTGCCACTGAAGCTTTCTTT	CASVDRGSATEAFF
few	13	TRBV14	.	TRBJ1-2	TGTGCCAGCAGCCAGACAGGAGCCTATGGCTACACCTTC	CASSQTGAYGYTF
.	12	TRBV19	.	TRBJ2-1	TGTGCCTACCCTTCGCAGGGGAATGAGCAGTTCTTC	CAYPSQGNEQFF
few	14	TRBV2	TRBD1	TRBJ2-7	TGTGCCAGCAGTGTGGGACAGGGGGCCGACGAGCAGTACTTC	CASSVGQGADEQYF